These T cell receptor beta chains were read from a single sample in a study of cytomegalovirus exposure and HLA in healthy donors. Assay used: immunoSEQ multiplex PCR; TCRdb lists only in-frame clones, some missing. The table shows about 160,000 clones, with roughly 80% occurring only once. The sequencing sample was made of PBMCs. Receptors originate from a woman aged 25 to 45 in good health and CMV-seronegative. CDR3s include the opening cysteine and the closing phenylalanine or tryptophan. The D gene is left open where the match is weak. The size field is filled for only some rows; it gives once, few, many or a size class.

>TRBJ1-2|.|.|TRBV6-6
TGTGCCAGCAGTTATGGATGGGGGGGGAATTCTGGCTACACCTTC
CASSYGWGGNSGYTF
>TRBJ1-5|TRBD1|.|TRBV5-1
TGCGCCAGCAGCTGGACAGGCGGACAGCCCCAGCATTTT
CASSWTGGQPQHF
>TRBJ1-5|.|.|TRBV7-2
TGTGCCAGCAGCATACAGGGTTTTCAGCCCCAGCATTTT
CASSIQGFQPQHF
>TRBJ2-7|TRBD1|.|TRBV5-1
TGCGCCAGCAGCTTGGCCGGGGACAGGGCGTACGAGCAGTACTTC
CASSLAGDRAYEQYF
>TRBJ1-2|TRBD1|.|TRBV7-2
TGTGCCAGCAGAACCAGAGGGACAGGGGATGGCTACACCTTC
CASRTRGTGDGYTF
>TRBJ1-2|.|.|TRBV7-8
TGTGCCAGCAGCTTAGGAGGAGGGGACGGCTATGGCTACACCTTC
CASSLGGGDGYGYTF
>TRBJ1-1|TRBD1|.|TRBV19
TGTGCCAGTAGTCCCACAGGGGGCACTGAAGCTTTCTTT
CASSPTGGTEAFF
>TRBJ1-1|TRBD1|.|TRBV28
TGTGCCAGCAGATCAGGGGGCGTCGGGACTGAAGCTTTCTTT
CASRSGGVGTEAFF
>TRBJ1-2|TRBD1|.|TRBV6-1
TGTGCCAGCAGTGCGACAGGGAGGAGAGACTATGGCTACACCTTC
CASSATGRRDYGYTF
>TRBJ2-5|.|.|TRBV2
TGTGCCAGCAGCGTGGCGGAAGAGACCCAGTACTTC
CASSVAEETQYF
>TRBJ2-5|.|.|TRBV7-9
TGTGCCAGCAGCCCGACCCTGGGCTCGGCAGAGACCCAGTACTTC
CASSPTLGSAETQYF
>TRBJ1-4|.|.|TRBV30
TGTGCCTCACAGAAGGAAAAACTGTTTTTT
CASQKEKLFF
>TRBJ2-3|TRBD2|.|TRBV18
TGTGCCAGCTCACCCCTACTTCTCGCGGGGGGGTTTACAGATACGCAGTATTTT
CASSPLLLAGGFTDTQYF
>TRBJ1-2|.|.|TRBV6-6
TGTGCCAGCAGGAAGACAGGAGACCTCGGGTATGGCTACACCTTC
CASRKTGDLGYGYTF
>TRBJ2-7|.|.|TRBV11-2
TGTGCCAGCATGGGAGGCTACGAGCAGTACTTC
CASMGGYEQYF
>TRBJ1-1|TRBD1|.|TRBV30
TGTGCCTGGAGGGGGGACAGGCGGAACACTGAAGCTTTCTTT
CAWRGDRRNTEAFF
>TRBJ1-2|TRBD1|.|TRBV18
TGTGCCAGCTCACCGGGACAGGGGAATGGCTATGGCTACACCTTC
CASSPGQGNGYGYTF
>TRBJ1-1|TRBD1|once|TRBV9
TGTGCCAGCAGCGTAAATTGGGCAGGGGGGAACACTGAAGCTTTCTTT
CASSVNWAGGNTEAFF
>TRBJ2-7|TRBD2|.|TRBV5-1
TGCGCCAGCAGCCCGGGACTACTTGCCGCCTACGAGCAGTACTTC
CASSPGLLAAYEQYF
>TRBJ1-2|.|.|TRBV5-4
TGTGCCAGCAGCAGAAGACGGGATACGGGGGGCTACACCTTC
CASSRRRDTGGYTF
>TRBJ2-7|TRBD1|.|TRBV12-5
TGTGCTAGTGGTTTAGGGACAGGGAGTCCCTACGAGCAGTACTTC
CASGLGTGSPYEQYF
>TRBJ2-3|TRBD1|few|TRBV2
TGTGCCAGCAGGACAGGGACAGATACGCAGTATTTT
CASRTGTDTQYF
>TRBJ2-1|.|few|TRBV2
TGTGCCAGCAGTGAGGGGGGGCCCTACAATGAGCAGTTCTTC
CASSEGGPYNEQFF
>TRBJ1-1|.|.|TRBV9
TGTGCCAGCACCCCCGGGACAACTAACACTGAAGCTTTCTTT
CASTPGTTNTEAFF
>TRBJ2-3|.|.|TRBV5-1
TGCGCCAGCAGCTTCGTGGAGCTCACAGATACGCAGTATTTT
CASSFVELTDTQYF
>TRBJ1-2|TRBD1|once|TRBV18
TGTGCCAGCTCAGATACCTTGGACAGGGCCCCTTATCTCACCTTC
CASSDTLDRAPYLTF
>TRBJ1-4|TRBD1|.|TRBV2
TGTGCCAGCAGTGAGTGGGCAGGGGGCGGAGAGACTAATGAAAAACTGTTTTTT
CASSEWAGGGETNEKLFF
>TRBJ1-2|.|.|TRBV11-2
TGTGCCAGCAGCTCCCCGGGCAGGGCCTATGGCTACACCTTC
CASSSPGRAYGYTF
>TRBJ2-2|.|.|TRBV5-6
TGTGCCAGCAGCTTGAGTCCTAACCCCTTCACCGGGGAGCTGTTTTTT
CASSLSPNPFTGELFF
>TRBJ1-5|.|.|TRBV5-1
TGCGCCAGCAGCTTAAGGGGCGAGGCCAATCAGCCCCAGCATTTT
CASSLRGEANQPQHF
>TRBJ1-4|.|.|TRBV7-7
TGTGCCAGCAGCACCCGGCAGGGTGGAAAACTGTTTTTT
CASSTRQGGKLFF
>TRBJ2-3|.|.|TRBV5-6
TGTGCCAGCAGCCGGACTGGCATGCATACGCAGTATTTT
CASSRTGMHTQYF
>TRBJ1-1|.|few|TRBV29-1
TGCAGCGTTGTCGAGGACAAAGGTTCTGCTTTCTTT
CSVVEDKGSAFF
>TRBJ2-7|.|.|TRBV4-1
TGCGCCAGCAGCCTTACTAGCTCCTACGAGCAGTACTTC
CASSLTSSYEQYF
>TRBJ1-1|.|once|TRBV6-5
TGTGCCAGCAGCCTCTTCGGGGGCACTGAAGCTTTCTTT
CASSLFGGTEAFF
>TRBJ2-3|TRBD2|.|TRBV6-1
TGTGCCAGCGGTGCGGGGGGGAGAGATACGCAGTATTTT
CASGAGGRDTQYF
>TRBJ2-1|TRBD2|few|TRBV7-3
TGTGCCAGCAGCTTAGGAAGCGGGGGCAATGAGCAGTTCTTC
CASSLGSGGNEQFF